This T cell receptor beta chain was observed in a study of T-cell memory formation after mild COVID-19. This clonotype has a handful of counts. TCRdb called the 5' RACE reads again in MiXCR, with one record for every CDR3 protein. The sample has approximately 260,000 distinct CDR3 sequences, about a sixth seen once. V was trimmed by 0 bases and J by 6 bases, leaving 15 bases between them. CDR3 size: 15 residues. CDR1 and CDR2 (germline): MGHRA, YSYEKL. The sequenced material came from PBMCs or a T cell subset sorted from them (not recorded which). This sequence was found in a man between 18 and 35 years old who had mild COVID-19 (a few samples of this study predate the infection). Cell type and time point are not known. V gene TRBV4-1 combines with J gene TRBJ2-7; maybe TRBD1 (5 bases). The CDR3 DNA reads as TGCGCCAGCAGCCAAGATAATAGTGGGGCATCCGAGCAGTACTTC. Translation: CASSQDNSGASEQYF.